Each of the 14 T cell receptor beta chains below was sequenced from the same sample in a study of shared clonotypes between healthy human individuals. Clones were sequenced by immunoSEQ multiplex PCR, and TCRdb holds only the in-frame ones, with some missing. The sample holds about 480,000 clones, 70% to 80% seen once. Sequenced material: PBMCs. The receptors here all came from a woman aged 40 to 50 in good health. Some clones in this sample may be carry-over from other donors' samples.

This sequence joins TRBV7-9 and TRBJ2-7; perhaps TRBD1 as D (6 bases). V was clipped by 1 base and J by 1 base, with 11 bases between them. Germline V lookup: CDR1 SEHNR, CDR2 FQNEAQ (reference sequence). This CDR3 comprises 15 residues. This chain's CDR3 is CASSLGPRGSYEQYF. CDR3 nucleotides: TGTGCCAGCAGCTTAGGCCCGAGGGGGTCCTACGAGCAGTACTTC.

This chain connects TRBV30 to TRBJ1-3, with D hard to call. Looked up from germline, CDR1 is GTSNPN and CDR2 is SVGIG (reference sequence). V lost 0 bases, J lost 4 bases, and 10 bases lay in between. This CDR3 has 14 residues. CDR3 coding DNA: TGTGCCTGGAGTGTTGGGCAGTGGGGAAACACCATATATTTT. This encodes CAWSVGQWGNTIYF.

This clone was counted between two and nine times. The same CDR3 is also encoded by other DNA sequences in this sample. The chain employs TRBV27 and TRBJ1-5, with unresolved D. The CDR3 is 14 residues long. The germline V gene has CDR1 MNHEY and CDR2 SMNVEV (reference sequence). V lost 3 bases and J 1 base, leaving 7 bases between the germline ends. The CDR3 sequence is CASSFDGSNQPQHF. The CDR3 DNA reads TGTGCCAGCAGTTTCGACGGAAGCAATCAGCCCCAGCATTTT.

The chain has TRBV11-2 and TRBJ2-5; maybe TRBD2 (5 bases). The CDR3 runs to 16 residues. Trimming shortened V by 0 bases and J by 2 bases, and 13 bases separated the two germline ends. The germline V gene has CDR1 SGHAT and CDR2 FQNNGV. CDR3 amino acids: CASSLDFGGSQETQYF. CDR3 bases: TGTGCCAGCAGCTTAGACTTCGGCGGGTCTCAAGAGACCCAGTACTTC.

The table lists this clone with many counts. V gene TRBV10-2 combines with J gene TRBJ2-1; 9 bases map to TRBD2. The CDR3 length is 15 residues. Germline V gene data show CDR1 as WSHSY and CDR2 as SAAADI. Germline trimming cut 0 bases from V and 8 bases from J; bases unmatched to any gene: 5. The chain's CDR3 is CASSESSGSSYEQFF. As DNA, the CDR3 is TGCGCCAGCAGTGAGTCTAGCGGGAGTAGCTATGAGCAGTTCTTC.

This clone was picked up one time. The DNA for the CDR3 is TGCGCCAGCAAACCCACAGGGGGCGGCGATACGCAGTATTTT. It is translated as CASKPTGGGDTQYF. This sequence joins TRBV5-1 and TRBJ2-3; 9 bases line up with TRBD1. Germline V gene lookup returns CDR1 SGHRS and CDR2 YFSETQ. Germline trimming cut 6 bases from V and 6 bases from J; bases unmatched to any gene: 8. The CDR3 totals 14 residues.

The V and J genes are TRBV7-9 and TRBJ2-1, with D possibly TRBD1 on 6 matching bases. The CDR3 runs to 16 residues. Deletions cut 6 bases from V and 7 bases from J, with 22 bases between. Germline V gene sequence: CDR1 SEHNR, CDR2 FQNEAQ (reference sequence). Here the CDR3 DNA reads TGTGCCAGCAGTTCAATGGACAGAGGGGGTCGGAATGAGCAGTTCTTC. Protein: CASSSMDRGGRNEQFF.

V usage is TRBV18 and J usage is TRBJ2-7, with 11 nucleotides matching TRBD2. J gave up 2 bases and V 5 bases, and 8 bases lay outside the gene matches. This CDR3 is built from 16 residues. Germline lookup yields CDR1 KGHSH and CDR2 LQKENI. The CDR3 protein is CASSSNSGRDTYEQYF. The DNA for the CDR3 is TGTGCCAGCTCATCGAATAGCGGGAGGGACACCTACGAGCAGTACTTC.

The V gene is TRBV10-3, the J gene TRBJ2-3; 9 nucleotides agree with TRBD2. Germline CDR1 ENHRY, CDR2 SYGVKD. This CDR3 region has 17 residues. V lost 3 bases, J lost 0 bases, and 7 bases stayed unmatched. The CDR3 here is CAISDPRTSDSTDTQYF. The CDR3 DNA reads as TGTGCCATCAGTGATCCTAGGACTAGCGATAGCACAGATACGCAGTATTTT.

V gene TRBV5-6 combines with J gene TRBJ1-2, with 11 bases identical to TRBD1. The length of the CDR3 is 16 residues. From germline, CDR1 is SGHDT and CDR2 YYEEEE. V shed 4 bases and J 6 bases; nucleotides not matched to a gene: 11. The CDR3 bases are TGTGCCAGCAGCACCGGCCGGGGACAGGGGGTTCATGGCTACACCTTC. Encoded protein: CASSTGRGQGVHGYTF. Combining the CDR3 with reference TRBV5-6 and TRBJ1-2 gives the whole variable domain DAGVTQSPTHLIKTRGQQVTLRCSPKSGHDTVSWYQQALGQGPQFIFQYYEEEERQRGNFPDRFSGHQFPNYSSELNVNALLLGDSALYLCASSTGRGQGVHGYTFGSGTRLTVV.

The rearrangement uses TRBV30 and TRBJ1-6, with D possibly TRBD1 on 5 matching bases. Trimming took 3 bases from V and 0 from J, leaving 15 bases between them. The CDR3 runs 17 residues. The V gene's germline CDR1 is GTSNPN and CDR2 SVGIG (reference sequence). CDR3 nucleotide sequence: TGTGCCTGGAGCATCCGGGACTCTAGCTCCTATAATTCACCCCTCCACTTT. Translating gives CAWSIRDSSSYNSPLHF.

CDR3 protein: CASSPTSGSLETQYF. CDR3 bases: TGTGCCAGCTCACCTACTAGCGGGAGTCTGGAGACCCAGTACTTC. The chain has TRBV18 and TRBJ2-5; 11 bases map to TRBD2. The CDR3 runs to 15 residues. Germline CDR1 and CDR2: KGHSH and LQKENI. V lost 3 bases to trimming and J lost 5 bases; unmatched junction nucleotides: 5.

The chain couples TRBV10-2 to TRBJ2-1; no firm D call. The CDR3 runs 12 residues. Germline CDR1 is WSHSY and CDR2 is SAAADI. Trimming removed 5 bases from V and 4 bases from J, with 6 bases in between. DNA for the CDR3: TGCGCCAGCAGTTTCCGATACAATGAGCAGTTCTTC. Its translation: CASSFRYNEQFF.

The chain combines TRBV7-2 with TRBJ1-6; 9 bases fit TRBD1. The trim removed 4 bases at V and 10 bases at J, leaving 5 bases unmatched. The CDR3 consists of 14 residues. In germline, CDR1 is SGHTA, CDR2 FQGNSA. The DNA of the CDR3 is TGTGCCAGCAGCTGGGGACAGGGTTGGTCACCCCTCCACTTT. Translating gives CASSWGQGWSPLHF.